This is a list of T cell receptor beta chains from one sample in a study of T cell responses to AZD1222 COVID-19 vaccine. Sequenced by immunoSEQ multiplex PCR; TCRdb stores in-frame clones only, minus some. The repertoire holds more than 100,000 clones, with around 90% as singletons. The material sequenced was peripheral blood, taken on day 0 of AZD1222 vaccination. The source is an adult in good health. CDR3s leave out the opening cysteine and the closing phenylalanine or tryptophan. Fields, in order: V gene, clone size, CDR3 protein. Expanded clones are given a class, and other clones once, few, many or no size at all.

V: TRBV4-2; size: NA; CDR3: ASSQERQSYGYT
V: TRBV12-3/TRBV12-4; size: NA; CDR3: ASTPPGADTQY
V: TRBV15; size: NA; CDR3: ATSPGSQHEAF
V: TRBV20-1; size: NA; CDR3: SASQGGIAAQY
V: TRBV28; size: NA; CDR3: ASSFRGYGYT
V: TRBV11-2; size: NA; CDR3: ASSLLTSGDEQY
V: TRBV6-5; size: NA; CDR3: ASSYAGNTEAF
V: TRBV9; size: once; CDR3: ASSVESDTQY
V: TRBV13; size: NA; CDR3: ASSLYPGSLGRWTEAF
V: TRBV2; size: NA; CDR3: ASSEATGGNQPQH
V: TRBV3-1/TRBV3-2; size: NA; CDR3: ASSQDAGGQPQH
V: TRBV2; size: NA; CDR3: ASSSWGTGAVYGREKLF
V: TRBV27; size: NA; CDR3: ASRPFGGESNEQF
V: TRBV4-2; size: once; CDR3: ASSQDPPGQSSYNSPLH
V: TRBV12-3/TRBV12-4; size: NA; CDR3: ASSNSYEQY
V: TRBV27; size: NA; CDR3: ASRLGLAGAPQF
V: TRBV19; size: NA; CDR3: ASTGTSGGYNEQF
V: TRBV3-1/TRBV3-2; size: NA; CDR3: ASSQGPTLEAF
V: TRBV30; size: once; CDR3: AWGGRQEFGELF
V: TRBV5-6; size: once; CDR3: ASRQGAYGYT